Each of the 19 T cell receptor beta chains below was sequenced from the same sample in a study of blood T cell repertoires in COVID-19. Sequenced by immunoSEQ multiplex PCR; TCRdb stores in-frame clones only, minus some. This table has 70,000 or so clones, approximately 88% appearing once. The sequenced sample was peripheral blood. The receptors here all came from a woman aged 80 or over with acute or convalescent COVID-19.

CDR3 coding DNA: TGTGCCAGCAGCCGCACCGGGACTAGGGGGGAGACCCAGTACTTC. As protein: CASSRTGTRGETQYF. This chain joins TRBV7-3 and TRBJ2-5; 8 nucleotides align to TRBD2. The CDR3 has 15 amino acids. J gave up 5 bases and V 5 bases, and 10 bases lay outside the gene matches. The germline V gene encodes CDR1 SGHTA and CDR2 FQGTGA. The variable domain in full, completed from reference TRBV7-3 and TRBJ2-5, reads GAGVSQTPSNKVTEKGKYVELRCDPISGHTALYWYRQSLGQGPEFLIYFQGTGAADDSGLPNDRFFAVRPEGSVSTLKIQRTERGDSAVYLCASSRTGTRGETQYFGPGTRLLVL.

This chain connects TRBV27 to TRBJ1-3; the D is unclear. Per the germline V gene, CDR1 is MNHEY and CDR2 is SMNVEV (reference sequence). V dropped 0 bases and J dropped 2 bases, with 8 bases sitting between them. CDR3 length: 15 amino acids. Written as DNA, the CDR3 is TGTGCCAGCAGTTTATCGCGGGCTGCTGGAAACACCATATATTTT. This gives the protein CASSLSRAAGNTIYF.

The genes are TRBV24-1 and TRBJ2-5; D is perhaps TRBD1 (5 bases). The CDR3 has 14 residues. V dropped 3 bases and J dropped 5 bases, with 12 bases sitting between them. Per germline, CDR1 KGHDR and CDR2 SFDVKD. CDR3 protein: CATSDPRVLETQYF. For the CDR3, the DNA is TGTGCCACCAGTGATCCCAGGGTTTTGGAGACCCAGTACTTC.

The V gene is TRBV5-1, the J gene TRBJ1-2, with D hard to call. This CDR3 comprises 13 residues. V was cut by 1 base and J by 0 bases, with 4 bases left in between. The germline CDR1 and CDR2 sequences are SGHRS and YFSETQ. The CDR3 DNA reads TGCGCCAGCAGCTTGACAGCTAACTATGGCTACACCTTC. Its protein is CASSLTANYGYTF.

The chain uses TRBV5-1 and TRBJ2-7; 9 bases line up with TRBD2. Germline V gene data show CDR1 as SGHRS and CDR2 as YFSETQ. The CDR3 has 15 residues. V lost 0 bases, J lost 6 bases, and 7 bases stayed unmatched. CDR3 amino acids: CASSLEGTSKVEQYF. As DNA, the CDR3 is TGCGCCAGCAGCTTGGAGGGGACTAGCAAAGTCGAGCAGTACTTC.

The sample holds a few counts of this clone. This rearrangement joins TRBV27 to TRBJ1-1; D remains ambiguous. Germline V gene data show CDR1 as MNHEY and CDR2 as SMNVEV (reference sequence). V was trimmed by 5 bases and J by 4 bases, leaving 17 bases between them. The CDR3 has 15 amino acids. CDR3 sequence (DNA): TGTGCCAGCAGTCCCCTCGCAGGAACCGGCACTGAAGCTTTCTTT. Protein: CASSPLAGTGTEAFF.

This clone was counted once. V usage is TRBV7-8 and J usage is TRBJ2-7; TRBD2 aligns across 7 bases. Germline lookup yields CDR1 SGHVS and CDR2 FQNEAQ. Trimming removed 4 bases from V and 7 bases from J; junction bases left unmatched: 10. This CDR3 has 14 residues. For the CDR3, the DNA is TGTGCCAGCAGCTCACCGGGGGGATCTGGAGAGCAGTACTTC. This sequence encodes CASSSPGGSGEQYF.

V is TRBV2 and J is TRBJ1-1; 9 positions agree with TRBD1. Germline CDR1 reads SNHLY; CDR2 reads FYNNEI. Trimming took 4 bases from V and 1 from J; bases not matched to a gene: 4. CDR3 length: 15 residues. CDR3 sequence: CASSAGQGKNTEAFF. The DNA of the CDR3 is TGTGCCAGCAGTGCGGGACAGGGAAAGAACACTGAAGCTTTCTTT. Supplemented by reference TRBV2 and TRBJ1-1, the full variable domain reads EPEVTQTPSHQVTQMGQEVILRCVPISNHLYFYWYRQILGQKVEFLVSFYNNEISEKSEIFDDQFSVERPDGSNFTLKIRSTKLEDSAMYFCASSAGQGKNTEAFFGQGTRLTVV.

This chain links TRBV1 with TRBJ1-4; no check of the table's D call, TRBD1, against the DNA was made. TRBV1 is classified as a pseudogene. The CDR3 consists of 17 residues. The CDR3 DNA sequence: TGCACCAGCAGCCACCGGACAGGGGGATCAACTAATGAAAAACTGTTTTTT. It yields the protein CTSSHRTGGSTNEKLFF.

This clone is a singleton in its sample. The rearrangement joins TRBV7-2 to TRBJ2-1; D not resolved. Germline V gene sequence: CDR1 SGHTA, CDR2 FQGNSA. Deletions cut 6 bases from V and 9 bases from J, with 12 bases between. This CDR3 comprises 12 residues. DNA for the CDR3: TGTGCCAGCAGGCAAGCCTCCGTTGAGCAGTTCTTC. It specifies CASRQASVEQFF.

The chain has TRBV4-1 and TRBJ1-6; unclear D gene. Trimming took 4 bases from V and 10 from J, leaving 8 bases between them. Germline V lookup: CDR1 MGHRA, CDR2 YSYEKL. The CDR3 extends over 12 amino acids. The CDR3 loop is CASSLGGSPLHF. The CDR3 DNA follows: TGCGCCAGCAGCCTAGGAGGGTCACCCCTCCACTTT.

This rearrangement joins TRBV18 to TRBJ2-7; TRBD1 aligns across 9 bases. Germline V gives CDR1 KGHSH, CDR2 LQKENI. V shed 0 bases, J shed 0 bases, and the junction held 3 bases outside the gene matches. This CDR3 region has 16 residues. The CDR3 protein is CASSPPMTGGSYEQYF. DNA of the CDR3: TGTGCCAGCTCACCACCTATGACAGGGGGCTCCTACGAGCAGTACTTC. Using reference TRBV18 and TRBJ2-7 for the parts outside the CDR3, the full variable domain is NAGVMQNPRHLVRRRGQEARLRCSPMKGHSHVYWYRQLPEEGLKFMVYLQKENIIDESGMPKERFSAEFPKEGPSILRIQQVVRGDSAAYFCASSPPMTGGSYEQYFGPGTRLTVT.

The chain recombines TRBV15 with TRBJ2-1, with no clear D. The germline gives CDR1 LNHNV, CDR2 YYDKDF (reference sequence). The CDR3 consists of 14 residues. Trimming cost V 0 bases and J 8 bases, with 11 bases left between them. The CDR3 reads CATSRDRNEDEQFF. The CDR3 bases are TGTGCCACCAGCAGAGATCGGAATGAGGATGAGCAGTTCTTC.

The rearrangement links TRBV10-3 to TRBJ1-5, with D unclear. CDR1 is ENHRY and CDR2 is SYGVKD in the germline V gene. Trimming took off 2 bases at V and 0 bases at J, with 11 bases between the two ends. This CDR3 is built from 16 residues. The CDR3 DNA is TGTGCCATCAGTGAGACGTACTCATATAGCAATCAGCCCCAGCATTTT. This translates into CAISETYSYSNQPQHF.

This chain connects TRBV9 to TRBJ1-1; TRBD1 agrees at 8 bases. CDR3 size: 16 residues. The germline CDR1 and CDR2 sequences are SGDLS and YYNGEE. Unmatched junction bases numbered 9, after V lost 4 bases and J lost 1 base. The CDR3 here is CASSPRTGRANTEAFF. In DNA, the CDR3 is TGTGCCAGCAGCCCACGGACAGGGAGGGCGAACACTGAAGCTTTCTTT. Full variable domain (outside the CDR3, taken from reference TRBV9 and TRBJ1-1): DSGVTQTPKHLITATGQRVTLRCSPRSGDLSVYWYQQSLDQGLQFLIQYYNGEERAKGNILERFSAQQFPDLHSELNLSSLELGDSALYFCASSPRTGRANTEAFFGQGTRLTVV.

The J gene is TRBJ1-5, the V gene TRBV7-2; TRBD1 might be the D (5 bases). CDR3 length: 15 amino acids. V was trimmed by 2 bases and J by 5 bases, leaving 13 bases between them. The germline V gene encodes CDR1 SGHTA and CDR2 FQGNSA. CDR3 amino acids: CASSLRGAGYQPQHF. CDR3 coding DNA: TGTGCCAGCAGCTTAAGAGGGGCGGGATATCAGCCCCAGCATTTT.

This rearrangement joins TRBV5-1 to TRBJ1-2, with TRBD1 matching 7 bases. Germline loops: CDR1 SGHRS, CDR2 YFSETQ. CDR3 length equals 15 residues. The V gene end was trimmed by 0 bases and the J gene end by 8 bases; junction bases not matched to a gene: 10. CDR3 protein: CASSLVSGGDDGYTF. The CDR3 nucleotides are TGCGCCAGCAGCTTGGTGTCAGGGGGAGATGACGGCTACACCTTC.

CDR3 nucleotides: TGTGCCAGCAGGGCTGCGGAAAGGTTATACAATGAGCAGTTCTTC. Its translation: CASRAAERLYNEQFF. The rearrangement uses TRBV6-5 and TRBJ2-1; D ambiguous. V lost 6 bases, J lost 4 bases, and 16 bases lay in between. This CDR3 has 15 amino acids. The V gene's germline CDR1 is MNHEY and CDR2 SVGAGI.

The chain has TRBV7-2 and TRBJ1-2; no reliable D call. This CDR3 has 14 residues. Trimming took 3 bases from V and 4 from J, leaving 12 bases between them. Germline V gene lookup returns CDR1 SGHTA and CDR2 FQGNSA. This CDR3 is CASSFGLQVYGYTF. The CDR3 nucleotides are TGTGCCAGCAGCTTTGGACTGCAGGTCTATGGCTACACCTTC.